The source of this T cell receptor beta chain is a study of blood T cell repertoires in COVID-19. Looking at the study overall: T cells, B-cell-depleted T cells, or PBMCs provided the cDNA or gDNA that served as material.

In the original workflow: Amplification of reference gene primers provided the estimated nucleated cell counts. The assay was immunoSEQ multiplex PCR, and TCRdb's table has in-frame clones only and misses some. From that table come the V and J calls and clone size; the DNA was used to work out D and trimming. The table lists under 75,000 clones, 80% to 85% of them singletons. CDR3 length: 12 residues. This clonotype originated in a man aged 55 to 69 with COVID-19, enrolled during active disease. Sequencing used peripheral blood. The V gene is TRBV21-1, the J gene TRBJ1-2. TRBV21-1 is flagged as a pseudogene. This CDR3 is CASRSTGCGYTF. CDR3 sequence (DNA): TGTGCCAGCAGGAGTACGGGTTGCGGCTACACCTTC.